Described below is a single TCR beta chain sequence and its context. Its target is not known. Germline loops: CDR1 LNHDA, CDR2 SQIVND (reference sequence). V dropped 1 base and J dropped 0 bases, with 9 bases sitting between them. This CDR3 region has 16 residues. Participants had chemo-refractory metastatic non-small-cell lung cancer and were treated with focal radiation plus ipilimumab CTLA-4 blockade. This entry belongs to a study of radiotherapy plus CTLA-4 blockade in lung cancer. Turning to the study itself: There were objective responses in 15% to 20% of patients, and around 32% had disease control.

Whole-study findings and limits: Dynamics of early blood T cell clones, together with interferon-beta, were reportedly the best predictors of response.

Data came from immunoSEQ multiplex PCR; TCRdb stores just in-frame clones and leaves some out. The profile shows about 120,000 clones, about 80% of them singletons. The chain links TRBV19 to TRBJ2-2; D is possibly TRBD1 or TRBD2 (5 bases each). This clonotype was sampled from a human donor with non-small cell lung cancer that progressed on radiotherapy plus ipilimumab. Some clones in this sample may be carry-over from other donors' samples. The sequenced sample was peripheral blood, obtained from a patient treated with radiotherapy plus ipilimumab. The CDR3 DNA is TGTGCCAGTAGTATAGGGATGGGACCGAACACCGGGGAGCTGTTTTTT. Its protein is CASSIGMGPNTGELFF.